The 19 T cell receptor beta chains given below trace back to one sample, sequenced in a study of shared clonotypes between healthy human individuals. Method: immunoSEQ multiplex PCR; TCRdb's copy keeps in-frame clones and lacks some. The repertoire holds roughly 1 million clones, with 70% to 80% as singletons. Material: memory CD4+ T cells from PBMCs. As for subset: CD45RA-negative fraction. Source of these receptors: a man between 18 and 29 years old in good health. Some clones in this sample may be carry-over from other donors' samples.

The chain uses TRBV30 and TRBJ2-6; D possibly corresponds to TRBD2 (5 bases). Germline-derived CDR1 and CDR2 are GTSNPN and SVGIG (reference sequence). The CDR3 totals 13 residues. V was shortened by 3 bases and J by 5 bases, with 8 bases between the two germline ends. The CDR3 loop reads CAWSQRRANVLTF. CDR3 nucleotide sequence: TGTGCCTGGAGCCAGCGGAGGGCCAACGTCCTGACTTTC.

The chain recombines TRBV27 with TRBJ1-5, with 9 bases identical to TRBD1. V trimming: 1 base; J trimming: 4 bases; junction bases outside the gene matches: 5. Germline V gene data show CDR1 as MNHEY and CDR2 as SMNVEV (reference sequence). The CDR3 is 16 residues long. Here the CDR3 reads CASSLWGQGGNQPQHF. The CDR3 nucleotides read TGTGCCAGCAGTTTATGGGGACAGGGTGGGAATCAGCCCCAGCATTTT.

V usage is TRBV2 and J usage is TRBJ2-5; no definite D call. This CDR3 comprises 12 residues. Trimming pared 7 bases from V and 5 bases from J, leaving 11 bases between. Germline CDR1 is SNHLY and CDR2 is FYNNEI. The CDR3 protein is CASTQDRETQYF. The CDR3 region has the DNA TGTGCCAGCACCCAGGACCGTGAGACCCAGTACTTC.

The rearrangement joins TRBV11-2 to TRBJ2-7, with D possibly matching TRBD1 (6 bases). The V end was cut by 3 bases, the J end by 0 bases, with 12 bases between. The CDR3 consists of 15 residues. Germline V gene data show CDR1 as SGHAT and CDR2 as FQNNGV. The CDR3 region has the DNA TGTGCCAGCAGCTTCTCTCAGGGGACCTCCTACGAGCAGTACTTC. Its translation is CASSFSQGTSYEQYF.

DNA of the CDR3: TGTGCCAGCCTACTAGCGGGGTCAGATACGCAGTATTTT. Amino acid sequence: CASLLAGSDTQYF. This chain joins TRBV5-4 and TRBJ2-3, with 10 positions matching TRBD2. The junction had 3 bases not matched to a gene; V was cut back by 7 bases and J by 4 bases. This CDR3 comprises 13 residues. Germline V CDR1 and CDR2: SGHNT, YYREEE (reference sequence).

The CDR3 bases are TGTGCCAGCAGGAACTCAGGGCAACGCGAGCAGTACTTC. Protein: CASRNSGQREQYF. The chain has TRBV27 and TRBJ2-7; tentative D call: TRBD1 (5 bases). V lost 6 bases and J 6 bases, leaving 15 bases between the germline ends. Germline V gives CDR1 MNHEY, CDR2 SMNVEV (reference sequence). The CDR3 covers 13 residues.

The genes are TRBV19 and TRBJ1-2; the D gene is possibly TRBD1 (6 bases). The germline V gene has CDR1 LNHDA and CDR2 SQIVND (reference sequence). There are 13 residues in the CDR3. The ends were cut back, 7 bases at V and 7 bases at J, with 16 bases in the middle. DNA of the CDR3: TGTGCCAGTAACGCGCCACAGGGCCCTGGCTACACCTTC. It specifies CASNAPQGPGYTF.

This clone was found a few times. The CDR3 protein is CASSGGGAIEQFF. The CDR3 DNA is TGTGCCAGCAGTGGGGGAGGGGCCATCGAGCAGTTCTTC. The chain recombines TRBV2 with TRBJ2-1; 7 nucleotides line up with TRBD2. This CDR3 has 13 amino acids. V shed 4 bases, J shed 10 bases, and the junction held 7 bases outside the gene matches. The germline V gene has CDR1 SNHLY and CDR2 FYNNEI.

This rearrangement joins TRBV10-3 to TRBJ2-7, with TRBD2 matching 7 bases. This CDR3 region has 15 residues. The germline V gene has CDR1 ENHRY and CDR2 SYGVKD. The J segment lost 1 base and the V segment lost 3 bases, leaving 6 bases of the junction unmatched. The CDR3 DNA reads as TGTGCCATCAGTGACACGTCGGGGGGATCCTACGAGCAGTACTTC. Translating it yields CAISDTSGGSYEQYF.

To note about this clone: This CDR3 fails to terminate in the conserved phenylalanine or tryptophan, so it likely reflects a read error. The DNA is omitted, as the CDR3 cannot be located on it reliably, and the CDR3 follows TCRdb's listing. The CDR3 sequence is CSARPKDRVD. The chain carries TRBV20-1 and TRBJ2-6; the D call of TRBD1 is as the table states it, not checked on the DNA. Ends included, the CDR3 has 10 residues. The germline CDR1 and CDR2 sequences are DFQATT and SNEGSKA (reference sequence).

The CDR3 nucleotides are TGTGCCAGCAGTCTAACAGGGGCCAATAATGAAAAACTGTTTTTT. Amino acid sequence: CASSLTGANNEKLFF. This rearrangement joins TRBV28 to TRBJ1-4, with 7 positions matching TRBD1. The CDR3 runs 15 residues. Germline CDR1 is MDHEN and CDR2 is SYDVKM. V shed 5 bases and J 4 bases; nucleotides not matched to a gene: 7.

This clone was counted many times. V usage is TRBV4-1 and J usage is TRBJ1-4; 10 nucleotides match TRBD1. Germline loops: CDR1 MGHRA, CDR2 YSYEKL. With 1 base clipped from V and 3 bases from J, the junction kept 8 bases outside the gene matches. The length of the CDR3 is 18 residues. The CDR3 region has the DNA TGCGCCAGCAGCCAAGGGAGGGACAGGGGAGGATCTAATGAAAAACTGTTTTTT. This encodes CASSQGRDRGGSNEKLFF.

This chain connects TRBV10-3 to TRBJ1-2, with 9 nucleotides matching TRBD1. The V gene's germline CDR1 is ENHRY and CDR2 SYGVKD. V was clipped by 1 base and J by 1 base; unmatched bases: 7. The CDR3 runs 17 residues. The CDR3, as DNA: TGTGCCATCAGTGAGTGGGCGGGACAGGGAGTTAACTATGGCTACACCTTC. It specifies CAISEWAGQGVNYGYTF.

The V call is TRBV2, the J call TRBJ2-7; tentatively, D is TRBD1 or TRBD2 (5 bases each). With 5 bases removed from V and 0 bases from J, the gap between germline ends came to 20 bases. Germline values: CDR1 SNHLY, CDR2 FYNNEI. This CDR3 is built from 17 residues. The CDR3 sequence is CASSIEKTGPRSYEQYF. Written as DNA, the CDR3 is TGTGCCAGCAGTATAGAAAAAACGGGACCCCGCTCCTACGAGCAGTACTTC.

The rearrangement joins TRBV11-2 to TRBJ2-3, with TRBD2 matching over 11 bases. The CDR3 length is 15 residues. The V gene end was trimmed by 5 bases and the J gene end by 2 bases; junction bases not matched to a gene: 3. CDR1 is SGHAT and CDR2 is FQNNGV in the germline V gene. The CDR3 DNA reads as TGTGCCAGCAGCCCGGGACTAGCGGACACAGATACGCAGTATTTT. Its protein product is CASSPGLADTDTQYF.

This rearrangement joins TRBV18 to TRBJ1-2; tentatively, D is TRBD1 (5 bases). The CDR3 sequence is 15 residues long. The germline V gene encodes CDR1 KGHSH and CDR2 LQKENI. The V end lost 1 base, the J end lost 8 bases, and 17 bases lay between the germline ends. The DNA of the CDR3 is TGTGCCAGCTCACCACGGACGGGGGAAGGAGGCGGCTACACCTTC. Translating gives CASSPRTGEGGGYTF.

V and J are TRBV7-8 and TRBJ2-7, with D unclear. V dropped 7 bases and J dropped 5 bases, with 21 bases sitting between them. Germline CDR1 reads SGHVS; CDR2 reads FQNEAQ. CDR3 length: 15 amino acids. The CDR3 is CASTARIGSGHEQYF. In DNA form, the CDR3 reads TGTGCCAGCACCGCGAGGATAGGGTCGGGTCACGAGCAGTACTTC.

Comment on this clone: This CDR3 is also generated by other DNA sequences in the sample. The rearrangement uses TRBV7-3 and TRBJ2-3; weak D call: TRBD2 (6 bases). CDR1 is SGHTA, CDR2 FQGTGA, per germline. V lost 2 bases and J 6 bases, leaving 9 bases between the germline ends. CDR3 length: 13 amino acids. CDR3 sequence reads: CASSLGGSDTQYF. In DNA form, the CDR3 reads TGTGCCAGCAGCTTAGGGGGGAGCGATACGCAGTATTTT.

This rearrangement joins TRBV30 to TRBJ2-7; D might be TRBD1 or TRBD2, each matching 5 bases. From germline, CDR1 is GTSNPN and CDR2 SVGIG (reference sequence). CDR3 length: 13 residues. Trimming removed 4 bases at V and 9 bases at J, with 19 bases between. This CDR3 is CAWTRDGLERQYF. CDR3 DNA: TGTGCCTGGACAAGGGACGGGCTTGAACGGCAGTACTTC.